This T cell receptor (beta chain) was sequenced for a study of blood T cell repertoires in COVID-19. V was clipped by 4 bases and J by 3 bases; unmatched bases: 5. CDR1 and CDR2 from the germline V gene are SGHDN and FVKESK. There are 15 residues in the CDR3. Produced via immunoSEQ multiplex PCR; TCRdb's table is partial and in-frame only. This sample has about 270,000 clones; 80% to 90% occur once, and the top ten carry over 2%. J is TRBJ1-4 and V is TRBV14; TRBD1 matches 7 bases. Sequenced sample: PBMCs or T cells enriched from blood (not recorded which). This clonotype originated in a young woman who had recovered from COVID-19. The CDR3 nucleotides are TGTGCCAGCAGCCCCGGACAGGTAGCTAATGAAAAACTGTTTTTT. Its translation is CASSPGQVANEKLFF.